This T cell receptor (beta chain) was observed in a study of cytomegalovirus exposure and HLA in healthy donors. Overall study: The roughly 670 first-cohort repertoires shared a platform with the roughly 110 validation repertoires, as reported in a later analysis.

Measured with immunoSEQ multiplex PCR; TCRdb has only the in-frame clones, and not every one. The table records fewer than 140,000 clones, about 85% of them present only once. For this clone: What it recognizes is unknown.

Whole-study findings and limits: A list of 150 or so TCR beta chains associated with cytomegalovirus was given.

Sequencing was carried out using PBMCs. This receptor was taken from a woman between 18 and 30 years old in good health and CMV-seropositive.

The DNA of the CDR3 is TGTGCCAGCAGTGAAGTTCGCGCAGGGGGCGTATATGAGCAGTTCTTC. It translates to CASSEVRAGGVYEQFF. The chain employs TRBV6-1 and TRBJ2-1, with 8 bases matching TRBD1. CDR1 MNHNS and CDR2 SASEGT come from the germline V gene. Losses at the gene ends were 1 base for V and 8 bases for J; bases not matched to a gene: 10. This CDR3 has 16 amino acids.